This TCR beta chain was sequenced during a study of blood T cell repertoires in COVID-19. Germline loops: CDR1 SGHAT, CDR2 FQNNGV. The CDR3 is 14 amino acids. Trimming took off 8 bases at V and 0 bases at J, with 11 bases between the two ends. In the original workflow: How many nucleated cells were present was estimated from reference gene primer amplification. Only in-frame clones appear in the TCRdb table, and some are missing; sequencing was by immunoSEQ multiplex PCR. V and J calls and clone size are as listed in that table; D and trimming were resolved from the DNA. The sample includes approximately 130,000 clones, roughly four fifths of them seen just once. Cohort 3 recovered donors had two negative PCRs, clearance, or symptom resolution.

The sequence was collected from a man aged 25 to 40 who had recovered from COVID-19. The sample taken for sequencing was PBMCs or T cells enriched from blood (not recorded which). The gene calls are TRBV11-2 and TRBJ1-3; no reliable D call. CDR3 bases: TGTGCCAGCGGAACACTATCCTCTGGAAACACCATATATTTT. Translation gives CASGTLSSGNTIYF.